Following are 14 T cell receptor beta chains from one sample sequenced in a study of blood T cell repertoires in COVID-19. Generated by immunoSEQ multiplex PCR, the TCRdb table keeps only in-frame clones and is missing some. The sample shows a few hundred thousand clones, approximately 87% of them seen only once. Sequencing input: peripheral blood. The receptors were sampled from a woman in her forties or fifties who had recovered from COVID-19.

V is TRBV14 and J is TRBJ1-1; possible D gene TRBD1, 5 bases. The ends were cut back, 5 bases at V and 1 base at J, with 8 bases in the middle. In germline, CDR1 is SGHDN, CDR2 FVKESK. CDR3 length: 13 residues. This CDR3 is CASSAGPNTEAFF. DNA for the CDR3: TGTGCCAGCAGCGCGGGGCCGAACACTGAAGCTTTCTTT.

This chain connects TRBV7-9 to TRBJ1-1; D is perhaps TRBD1 (6 bases). V was trimmed by 3 bases and J by 8 bases, leaving 10 bases between them. In germline, CDR1 is SEHNR, CDR2 FQNEAQ (reference sequence). This CDR3 is 12 amino acids long. The CDR3 DNA follows: TGTGCCAGCAGCTTCATCGGGACAGAAGCTTTCTTT. Amino acids: CASSFIGTEAFF. The variable domain in full, completed from reference TRBV7-9 and TRBJ1-1, reads DTGVSQNPRHKITKRGQNVTFRCDPISEHNRLYWYRQTLGQGPEFLTYFQNEAQLEKSRLLSDRFSAERPKGSFSTLEIQRTEQGDSAMYLCASSFIGTEAFFGQGTRLTVV.

The chain has TRBV7-2 and TRBJ1-2; 8 bases are a match to TRBD1. The germline V gene has CDR1 SGHTA and CDR2 FQGNSA. The CDR3 runs 16 residues. The trim removed 6 bases at V and 2 bases at J, leaving 11 bases unmatched. In DNA form, the CDR3 reads TGTGCCAGCAGTCCCGACAGGGGTCTTAGGAACTATGGCTACACCTTC. Its translation is CASSPDRGLRNYGYTF.

This rearrangement joins TRBV11-3 to TRBJ2-7; 7 positions agree with TRBD2. The ends lost 5 bases at V and 9 bases at J; junction bases unmatched: 10. This CDR3 is 13 amino acids long. Germline V gene data show CDR1 as SGHNT and CDR2 as YENEEA. This chain's CDR3 is CASSRSSGQVQYF. Written as DNA, the CDR3 is TGTGCCAGCAGCCGCTCTAGCGGCCAAGTGCAGTACTTC.

The rearrangement joins TRBV11-2 to TRBJ2-1; perhaps TRBD2 as D (5 bases). Trimming removed 1 base from V and 10 bases from J, with 5 bases in between. The V gene's germline CDR1 is SGHAT and CDR2 FQNNGV. The CDR3 length is 11 residues. The CDR3 sequence: CASSLGREQFF. The CDR3 nucleotides are TGTGCCAGCAGCTTAGGGAGGGAGCAGTTCTTC.

The genes are TRBV9 and TRBJ2-7; D may be TRBD2 (6 bases). The CDR3 covers 15 residues. The germline V gene encodes CDR1 SGDLS and CDR2 YYNGEE. The germline V and J ends were trimmed by 0 bases and 3 bases, with 13 bases remaining between them. CDR3 bases: TGTGCCAGCAGCGTAGGTTCGGGGGATATCTACGAGCAGTACTTC. It translates to CASSVGSGDIYEQYF.

V is TRBV27 and J is TRBJ2-7, with D maybe TRBD2 (6 bases). V dropped 0 bases and J dropped 2 bases, with 11 bases sitting between them. The CDR3 is 15 amino acids. Germline V gene data show CDR1 as MNHEY and CDR2 as SMNVEV (reference sequence). CDR3 residues: CASSLSSGGPYEQYF. The CDR3 DNA is TGTGCCAGCAGTTTATCTAGCGGAGGCCCCTACGAGCAGTACTTC.

V is TRBV13 and J is TRBJ1-2; perhaps TRBD1 as D (6 bases). Germline V gene data show CDR1 as PRHDT and CDR2 as FYEKMQ (reference sequence). The CDR3 is 15 residues long. V lost 4 bases to trimming and J lost 5 bases, with 17 bases between them. CDR3 bases: TGTGCCAGCAGCTATTCCGGGACACCGATTTATGGCTACACCTTC. It yields the protein CASSYSGTPIYGYTF.

This clone has more than one count but fewer than ten. V and J are TRBV6-4 and TRBJ1-1, with no clear D. The CDR3 length is 15 residues. The germline V gene has CDR1 MRHNA and CDR2 SNTAGT. V lost 6 bases and J lost 2, with 16 bases in between. The CDR3 spells CASSVEGGLNTEAFF. CDR3 DNA sequence: TGTGCCAGCAGCGTTGAAGGAGGGTTAAACACTGAAGCTTTCTTT.

The chain links TRBV9 to TRBJ1-1, with 8 positions matching TRBD1. The CDR3 length is 15 residues. V trimming: 0 bases; J trimming: 5 bases; junction bases outside the gene matches: 6. Germline values: CDR1 SGDLS, CDR2 YYNGEE. This chain's CDR3 is CASSVGTGLSTEAFF. CDR3 in DNA: TGTGCCAGCAGCGTAGGGACAGGGTTGAGTACTGAAGCTTTCTTT.

This chain connects TRBV15 to TRBJ1-6; 9 nucleotides match TRBD1. V shed 3 bases, J shed 9 bases, and the junction held 6 bases outside the gene matches. The CDR3 has 15 amino acids. Germline CDR1 reads LNHNV; CDR2 reads YYDKDF (reference sequence). This CDR3 reads CATSSSGTGSSPLHF. The CDR3 bases are TGTGCCACCAGCAGTTCCGGGACAGGGAGTTCACCCCTCCACTTT.

The chain joins TRBV27 to TRBJ2-7, with D perhaps matching TRBD1 (6 bases). The length of the CDR3 is 12 residues. Germline CDR1 is MNHEY and CDR2 is SMNVEV (reference sequence). Trimming left V 7 bases short and J 5 bases short, with 12 bases between. CDR3 residues: CASKTGGNEQYF. CDR3 DNA: TGTGCCAGCAAAACTGGGGGCAACGAGCAGTACTTC.

This chain joins TRBV5-1 and TRBJ2-1; D call uncertain. Germline assignment: CDR1 SGHRS and CDR2 YFSETQ. The CDR3 is 13 residues long. Between the trimmed V and J ends, which lost 1 base and 8 bases, there was a span of 10 bases. The DNA of the CDR3 is TGCGCCAGCAGCTTGAGTTGGGCCTATGAGCAGTTCTTC. Residues: CASSLSWAYEQFF. Supplemented by reference TRBV5-1 and TRBJ2-1, the full variable domain reads KAGVTQTPRYLIKTRGQQVTLSCSPISGHRSVSWYQQTPGQGLQFLFEYFSETQRNKGNFPGRFSGRQFSNSRSEMNVSTLELGDSALYLCASSLSWAYEQFFGPGTRLTVL.

This chain connects TRBV7-9 to TRBJ1-3, with no clear D. The CDR3 sequence is 14 residues long. CDR1 is SEHNR and CDR2 is FQNEAQ in the germline V gene (reference sequence). V lost 7 bases and J lost 0, with 10 bases in between. For the CDR3, the DNA is TGTGCCAGCATAGAGACTGGCTCTGGAAACACCATATATTTT. It codes for CASIETGSGNTIYF.